In this sample, the clone carrying this T cell receptor beta chain turned up a few times. Its antigen is not identified. An equimolar mix of two oligonucleotides served as the beta constant-region primer for TRBC1 and TRBC2. Ligated cDNA was amplified by four rounds of PCR with nested alpha and beta constant-region primers and SP2. TCRdb independently ran MiXCR on the UMI-ligation and nested PCR reads; one entry per CDR3 protein. The table records over 90,000 distinct CDR3 sequences, about 11% of them present only once. This sample is part of a study of naive and memory T cell subsets. Study-wide results and caveats: A few larger clonotypes appeared in naive repertoires, especially CD8, possibly memory cells re-expressing CD45RA. RNA-based TCR counts may shift with T cell activation and differentiation.

The CDR3 totals 15 residues. The germline V gene has CDR1 SGHRS and CDR2 YFSETQ. After removal of 1 base from V and 6 bases from J, the junction contained 10 bases not matched to a gene. Alpha and beta libraries were amplified separately from the second PCR onward. Cells stained for CD3, CD4, CD8, CD45RA, CD27 and viability were sorted into four CD45RA/CD27 subsets. The chain combines TRBV5-1 with TRBJ2-7; 7 bases are a match to TRBD1. The sequencing sample was made of naive CD4+ T cells from blood. The clonotype originates from a human donor in good health. CDR3 protein: CASSLSPRTGPEQYF. In DNA form, the CDR3 reads TGCGCCAGCAGCTTGAGTCCACGGACAGGCCCCGAGCAGTACTTC.